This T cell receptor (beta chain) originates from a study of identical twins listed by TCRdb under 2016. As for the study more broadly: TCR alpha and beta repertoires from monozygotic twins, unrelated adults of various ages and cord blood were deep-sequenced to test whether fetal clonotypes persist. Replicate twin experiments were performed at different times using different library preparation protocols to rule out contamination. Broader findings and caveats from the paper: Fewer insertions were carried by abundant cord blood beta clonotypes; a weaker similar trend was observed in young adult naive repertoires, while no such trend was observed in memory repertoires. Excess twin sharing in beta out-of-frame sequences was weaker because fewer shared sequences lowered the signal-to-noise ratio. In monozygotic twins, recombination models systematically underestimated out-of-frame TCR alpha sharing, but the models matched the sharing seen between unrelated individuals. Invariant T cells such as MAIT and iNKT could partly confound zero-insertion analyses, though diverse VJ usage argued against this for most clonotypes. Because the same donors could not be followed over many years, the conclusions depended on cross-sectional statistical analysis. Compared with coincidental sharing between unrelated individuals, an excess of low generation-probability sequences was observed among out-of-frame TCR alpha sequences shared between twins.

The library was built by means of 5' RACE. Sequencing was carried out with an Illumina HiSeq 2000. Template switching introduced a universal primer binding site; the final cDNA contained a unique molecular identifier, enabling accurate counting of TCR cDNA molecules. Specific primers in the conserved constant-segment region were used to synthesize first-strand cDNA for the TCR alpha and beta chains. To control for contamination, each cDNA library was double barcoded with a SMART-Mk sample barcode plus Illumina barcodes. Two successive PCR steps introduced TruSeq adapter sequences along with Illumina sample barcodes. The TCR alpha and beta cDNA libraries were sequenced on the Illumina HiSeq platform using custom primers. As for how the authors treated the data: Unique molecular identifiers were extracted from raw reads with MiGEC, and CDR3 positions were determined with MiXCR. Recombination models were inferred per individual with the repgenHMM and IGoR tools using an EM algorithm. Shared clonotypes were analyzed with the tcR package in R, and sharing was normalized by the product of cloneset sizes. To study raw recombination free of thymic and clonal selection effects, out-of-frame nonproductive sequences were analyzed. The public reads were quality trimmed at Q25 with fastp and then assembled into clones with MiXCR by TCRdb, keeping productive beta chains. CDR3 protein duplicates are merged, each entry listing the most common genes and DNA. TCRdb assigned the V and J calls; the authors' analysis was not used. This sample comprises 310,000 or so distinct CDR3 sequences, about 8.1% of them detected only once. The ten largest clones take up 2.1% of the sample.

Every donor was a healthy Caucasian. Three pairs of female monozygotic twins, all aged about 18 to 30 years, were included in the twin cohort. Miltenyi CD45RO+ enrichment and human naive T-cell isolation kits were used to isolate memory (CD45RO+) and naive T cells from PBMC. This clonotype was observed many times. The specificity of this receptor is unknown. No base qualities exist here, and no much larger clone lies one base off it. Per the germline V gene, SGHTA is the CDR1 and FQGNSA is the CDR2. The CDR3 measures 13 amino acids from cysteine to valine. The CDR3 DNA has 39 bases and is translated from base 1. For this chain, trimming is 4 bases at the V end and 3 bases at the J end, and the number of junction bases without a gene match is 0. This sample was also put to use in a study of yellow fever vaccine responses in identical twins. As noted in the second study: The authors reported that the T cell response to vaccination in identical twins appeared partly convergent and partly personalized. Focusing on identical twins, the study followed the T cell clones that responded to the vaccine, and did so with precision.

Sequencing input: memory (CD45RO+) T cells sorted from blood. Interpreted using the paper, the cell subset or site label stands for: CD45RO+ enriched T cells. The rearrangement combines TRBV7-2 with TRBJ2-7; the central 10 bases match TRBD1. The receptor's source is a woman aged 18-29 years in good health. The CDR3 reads CASSWTGGYEQYV. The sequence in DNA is TGTGCCAGCAGCTGGACAGGGGGCTACGAGCAGTACGTC.